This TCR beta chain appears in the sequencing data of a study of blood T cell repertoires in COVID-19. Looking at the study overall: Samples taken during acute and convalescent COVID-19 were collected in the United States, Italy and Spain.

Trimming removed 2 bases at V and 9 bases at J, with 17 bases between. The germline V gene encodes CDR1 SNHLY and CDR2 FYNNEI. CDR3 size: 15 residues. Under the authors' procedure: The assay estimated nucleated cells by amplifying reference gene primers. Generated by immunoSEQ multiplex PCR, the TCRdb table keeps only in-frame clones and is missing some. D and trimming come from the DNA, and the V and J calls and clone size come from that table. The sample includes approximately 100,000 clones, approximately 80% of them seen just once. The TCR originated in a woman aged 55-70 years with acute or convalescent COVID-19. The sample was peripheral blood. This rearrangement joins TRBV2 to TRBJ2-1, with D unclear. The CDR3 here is CASSESRNILGEQFF. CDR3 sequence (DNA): TGTGCCAGCAGTGAAAGCAGGAATATTTTAGGTGAGCAGTTCTTC.